The 26 T cell receptor beta chains given below trace back to one sample, sequenced in a study of blood T cell repertoires in COVID-19. Generated by immunoSEQ multiplex PCR, the TCRdb table keeps only in-frame clones and is missing some. The table records 90,000 to 120,000 clones, 75% to 95% of them present only once. The specimen was peripheral blood. All receptors derive from a woman younger than 45 with acute or convalescent COVID-19.

CDR3 region: CASSLRRASAAYGYTF. CDR3 in DNA: TGTGCCAGCAGCCTGAGGAGGGCCTCGGCCGCCTATGGCTACACCTTC. The J gene is TRBJ1-2, the V gene TRBV27; D ambiguous. Trimming removed 6 bases at V and 4 bases at J, with 21 bases between. Germline CDR1 MNHEY, CDR2 SMNVEV (reference sequence). There are 16 residues in the CDR3.

V is TRBV28 and J is TRBJ1-1, with D perhaps matching TRBD1 (5 bases). The CDR3 runs to 20 residues. The germline V gene encodes CDR1 MDHEN and CDR2 SYDVKM. V lost 3 bases, J lost 2 bases, and 28 bases lay in between. The CDR3 region has the DNA TGTGCCAGCAGTTTCGCGGGGCCAGGGAGGAGGTTAAGGGGAAACACTGAAGCTTTCTTT. This sequence encodes CASSFAGPGRRLRGNTEAFF.

This clone occurred once. The gene calls are TRBV5-1 and TRBJ1-2; TRBD1 aligns across 7 bases. CDR3 length equals 17 residues. Germline CDR1 SGHRS, CDR2 YFSETQ. V gave up 3 bases and J gave up 0 bases; unmatched junction bases: 11. The CDR3 is CASSSMGIGQANYGYTF. The DNA for the CDR3 is TGCGCCAGCAGCTCAATGGGGATCGGACAGGCTAACTATGGCTACACCTTC.

The chain combines TRBV2 with TRBJ2-3, with 14 bases that match TRBD2. J was trimmed by 14 bases and V by 7 bases; bases with no gene match: 14. CDR3 length: 15 residues. CDR1 is SNHLY and CDR2 is FYNNEI in the germline V gene. CDR3 nucleotide sequence: TGTGCCAGCAAACCACCGGGACTAGCGGGGGCTAAGGGGTATTTT. It translates to CASKPPGLAGAKGYF.

The chain uses TRBV7-3 and TRBJ2-2; D may be TRBD2 (7 bases). The CDR3 has 19 amino acids. Deletions cut 3 bases from V and 3 bases from J, with 23 bases between. Germline CDR1 and CDR2: SGHTA and FQGTGA. The CDR3 DNA reads TGTGCCAGCAGCTTCGATCCCCCATCATGGGGGGGGCACACCGGGGAGCTGTTTTTT. Amino acid sequence: CASSFDPPSWGGHTGELFF. Combining the CDR3 with reference TRBV7-3 and TRBJ2-2 gives the whole variable domain GAGVSQTPSNKVTEKGKYVELRCDPISGHTALYWYRQSLGQGPEFLIYFQGTGAADDSGLPNDRFFAVRPEGSVSTLKIQRTERGDSAVYLCASSFDPPSWGGHTGELFFGEGSRLTVL.

The sample holds one count of this clone. V and J are TRBV19 and TRBJ2-2, with D unclear. This CDR3 has 16 amino acids. Germline V CDR1 and CDR2: LNHDA, SQIVND (reference sequence). V was clipped by 5 bases and J by 4 bases, with 17 bases between them. The CDR3 nucleotides read TGTGCCAGTAGTTTGAGCAGCCGCGAGGTCACCGGGGAGCTGTTTTTT. This encodes CASSLSSREVTGELFF.

This CDR3 is CASSPRTASTDTQYF. The DNA for the CDR3 is TGTGCCAGCTCACCACGGACAGCGTCCACAGATACGCAGTATTTT. The V gene is TRBV18, the J gene TRBJ2-3, with a possible D match to TRBD1 (6 bases). Trimming shortened V by 1 base and J by 2 bases, and 10 bases separated the two germline ends. The germline V gene has CDR1 KGHSH and CDR2 LQKENI. This CDR3 is built from 15 residues.

This chain uses TRBV29-1 with TRBJ1-1; the D gene is possibly TRBD1 (5 bases). V lost 6 bases, J lost 4 bases, and 18 bases lay in between. The V gene's germline CDR1 is SQVTM and CDR2 ANQGSEA. This CDR3 spans 14 amino acids. The CDR3 loop is CSVEDPHRPTEAFF. The CDR3 DNA follows: TGCAGCGTCGAGGACCCTCACAGGCCCACTGAAGCTTTCTTT.

V gene TRBV28 combines with J gene TRBJ2-5, with a tentative D call TRBD2 (5 bases). Germline CDR1 is MDHEN and CDR2 is SYDVKM. V lost 4 bases, J lost 1 base, and 16 bases lay in between. The CDR3 totals 16 residues. CDR3 sequence reads: CASSWSFAEAQETQYF. CDR3 bases: TGTGCCAGCAGTTGGTCTTTCGCGGAGGCCCAAGAGACCCAGTACTTC.

The rearrangement links TRBV6-6 to TRBJ2-7, with 7 positions matching TRBD1. V dropped 8 bases and J dropped 3; count of bases not matched to a gene: 7. CDR3 length: 13 residues. Germline CDR1 and CDR2: MNHNY and SVGAGI (reference sequence). CDR3 DNA sequence: TGTGCCAGCGGGGGACAGACCGACTACGAGCAGTACTTC. Translated: CASGGQTDYEQYF.

The chain carries TRBV4-3 and TRBJ2-1; 10 bases agree with TRBD2. Germline CDR1 is LGHNA and CDR2 is YSLEER. V lost 0 bases, J lost 8 bases, and 7 bases stayed unmatched. The CDR3 consists of 16 residues. The CDR3 here is CASSQEQSGGVDEQFF. CDR3 coding DNA: TGCGCCAGCAGCCAAGAGCAGAGCGGGGGGGTCGATGAGCAGTTCTTC.

The V call is TRBV5-4, the J call TRBJ1-6; tentatively, D is TRBD1 (5 bases). The CDR3 is 19 amino acids. Germline V gene data show CDR1 as SGHNT and CDR2 as YYREEE (reference sequence). V was shortened by 3 bases and J by 2 bases, with 21 bases between the two germline ends. The CDR3 DNA is TGTGCCAGCAGCTCTCTCCTGGGGCAGGGCCCTACCTATAATTCACCCCTCCACTTT. Protein: CASSSLLGQGPTYNSPLHF.

This clone occurred a few times. This sequence joins TRBV30 and TRBJ1-2; D remains ambiguous. The V end lost 7 bases, the J end lost 0 bases, and 12 bases lay between the germline ends. Germline values: CDR1 GTSNPN, CDR2 SVGIG (reference sequence). This CDR3 comprises 13 residues. The CDR3, as DNA: TGTGCCTCCAATACTGGAGCTAACTATGGCTACACCTTC. Translating it yields CASNTGANYGYTF.

This chain links TRBV4-2 with TRBJ1-6, with TRBD1 as a possible D gene (5 bases). The CDR3 has 15 residues. Looked up from germline, CDR1 is LGHNA and CDR2 is YNFKEQ. Trimming removed 5 bases at V and 5 bases at J, with 13 bases between. CDR3 sequence: CASSGGAFDNSPLHF. The CDR3 nucleotides read TGTGCCAGCAGCGGCGGGGCTTTCGATAATTCACCCCTCCACTTT.

The rearrangement joins TRBV2 to TRBJ1-5; no definite D call. The germline V gene encodes CDR1 SNHLY and CDR2 FYNNEI. V lost 2 bases and J lost 4, with 9 bases in between. The CDR3 loop spans 14 amino acids. The CDR3: CASSENAVNQPQHF. In nucleotides, the CDR3 is TGTGCCAGCAGTGAAAATGCGGTAAATCAGCCCCAGCATTTT.

The chain uses TRBV11-1 and TRBJ2-3; maybe TRBD2 (6 bases). CDR3 length equals 15 residues. Germline CDR1 and CDR2: SGHAT and FQDESV (reference sequence). Trimming left V 9 bases short and J 2 bases short, with 18 bases between. The CDR3 sequence: CASSGRGRATDTQYF. The CDR3 nucleotides read TGTGCCAGTTCAGGGCGGGGACGGGCCACAGATACGCAGTATTTT.

A remark on this clone: Within the sample, other DNA sequences also encode this same CDR3. V usage is TRBV9 and J usage is TRBJ1-1; a weak D match, TRBD1 (6 bases). The CDR3 sequence is 14 residues long. V dropped 0 bases and J dropped 1 base, with 7 bases sitting between them. CDR1 SGDLS and CDR2 YYNGEE come from the germline V gene. The CDR3 region is CASSVEGGNTEAFF. The CDR3 nucleotides read TGTGCCAGCAGCGTAGAAGGGGGGAACACTGAAGCTTTCTTT.

The CDR3 bases are TGTGCCAGCAGCCGGATGGGACAGGGGAACACTGAAGCTTTCTTT. It codes for CASSRMGQGNTEAFF. This chain links TRBV5-6 with TRBJ1-1; 9 bases map to TRBD1. CDR1 and CDR2 (germline): SGHDT, YYEEEE. V gave up 4 bases and J gave up 1 base; unmatched junction bases: 5. The CDR3 is 15 residues long.

This CDR3 is CASSLRRANTEAFF. As DNA, the CDR3 is TGTGCCAGCAGCTTACGCAGGGCTAACACTGAAGCTTTCTTT. The chain is built from TRBV7-3 and TRBJ1-1, with a tentative D call TRBD1 (5 bases). Germline V gene data show CDR1 as SGHTA and CDR2 as FQGTGA. The CDR3 sequence is 14 residues long. The ends were cut back, 2 bases at V and 2 bases at J, with 9 bases in the middle.

This chain connects TRBV3-1 (or the pseudogene TRBV3-2) to TRBJ2-2; no clear D gene. The germline V gene has CDR1 LGHDT and CDR2 YNNKEL (reference sequence). The germline V and J ends were trimmed by 5 bases and 5 bases, with 6 bases remaining between them. This CDR3 has 12 residues. CDR3 DNA: TGTGCCAGCAGCTCTTCTACCGGGGAGCTGTTTTTT. Translated: CASSSSTGELFF.

This clone has just one count. This chain joins TRBV7-9 and TRBJ2-1, with 7 nucleotides matching TRBD2. This CDR3 comprises 15 residues. CDR1 SEHNR and CDR2 FQNEAQ come from the germline V gene (reference sequence). V lost 3 bases and J lost 2; bases outside the gene matches: 4. The CDR3 sequence: CASSFVGRTYNEQFF. In DNA form, the CDR3 reads TGTGCCAGCAGCTTTGTCGGGAGGACCTACAATGAGCAGTTCTTC.

The V call is TRBV27, the J call TRBJ2-7, with TRBD2 matching over 11 bases. Germline-derived CDR1 and CDR2 are MNHEY and SMNVEV (reference sequence). There are 16 residues in the CDR3. V lost 5 bases to trimming and J lost 0 bases; unmatched junction nucleotides: 6. The CDR3 loop is CASSVLAGGISYEQYF. For the CDR3, the DNA is TGTGCCAGCAGTGTCCTAGCGGGGGGAATCTCCTACGAGCAGTACTTC.

The chain uses TRBV5-1 and TRBJ1-1; 12 bases agree with TRBD1. This CDR3 region has 15 residues. V lost 7 bases to trimming and J lost 1 base; unmatched junction nucleotides: 5. CDR1 is SGHRS, CDR2 YFSETQ, per germline. The CDR3 DNA is TGCGCCAGCCGATCGGGACAGGGGGCGAACACTGAAGCTTTCTTT. Translation: CASRSGQGANTEAFF. Full variable domain (rest looked up from reference TRBV5-1 and TRBJ1-1): KAGVTQTPRYLIKTRGQQVTLSCSPISGHRSVSWYQQTPGQGLQFLFEYFSETQRNKGNFPGRFSGRQFSNSRSEMNVSTLELGDSALYLCASRSGQGANTEAFFGQGTRLTVV.

This clone was picked up one time. This chain connects TRBV6-5 to TRBJ2-7; D may be TRBD2 (6 bases). CDR1 is MNHEY, CDR2 SVGAGI, per germline. The CDR3 loop spans 12 amino acids. V was trimmed by 6 bases and J by 6 bases, leaving 12 bases between them. The DNA for the CDR3 is TGTGCCAGCAGGGAGTGGGGAGGCGAGCAGTACTTC. Translated, it gives CASREWGGEQYF.

The chain links TRBV15 to TRBJ2-7; D may be TRBD2 (6 bases). The V gene lost 3 bases and the J gene lost 5 bases, with 20 bases spanning the gap. Per the germline V gene, CDR1 is LNHNV and CDR2 is YYDKDF (reference sequence). The CDR3 is 16 amino acids. This CDR3 is CATSSVRGASSHEQYF. The CDR3 coding sequence is TGTGCCACCAGCAGCGTCCGCGGGGCCTCCTCTCACGAGCAGTACTTC.

The chain has TRBV11-2 and TRBJ1-2, with TRBD1 identical over 8 bases. J lost 5 bases, V lost 7 bases, and 9 bases had no gene match. The CDR3 spans 14 residues. Germline V gene lookup returns CDR1 SGHAT and CDR2 FQNNGV. CDR3: CASKRPGTGYGYTF. The DNA for the CDR3 is TGTGCCAGCAAGCGGCCCGGGACAGGATATGGCTACACCTTC.